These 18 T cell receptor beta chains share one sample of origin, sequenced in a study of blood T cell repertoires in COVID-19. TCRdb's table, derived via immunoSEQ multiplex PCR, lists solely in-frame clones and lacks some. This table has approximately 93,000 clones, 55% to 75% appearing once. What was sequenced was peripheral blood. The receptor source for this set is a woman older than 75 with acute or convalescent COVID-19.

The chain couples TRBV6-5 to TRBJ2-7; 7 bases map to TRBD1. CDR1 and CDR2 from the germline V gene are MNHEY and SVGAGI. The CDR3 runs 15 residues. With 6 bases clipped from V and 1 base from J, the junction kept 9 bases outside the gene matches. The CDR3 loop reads CASRPSGTESYEQYF. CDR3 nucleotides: TGTGCCAGCAGACCTTCAGGGACAGAATCCTACGAGCAGTACTTC.

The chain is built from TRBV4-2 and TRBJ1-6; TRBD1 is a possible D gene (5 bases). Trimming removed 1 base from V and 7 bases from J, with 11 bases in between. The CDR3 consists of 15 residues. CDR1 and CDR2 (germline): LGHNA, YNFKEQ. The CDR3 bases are TGTGCCAGCAGCCAAGTCTCGGACAAGAATTCACCCCTCCACTTT. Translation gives CASSQVSDKNSPLHF.

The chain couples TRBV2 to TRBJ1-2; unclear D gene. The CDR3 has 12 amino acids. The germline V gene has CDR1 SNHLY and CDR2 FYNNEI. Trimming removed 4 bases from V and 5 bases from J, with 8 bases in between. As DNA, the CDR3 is TGTGCCAGCAGTGCCGGGAGATATGGCTACACCTTC. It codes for CASSAGRYGYTF. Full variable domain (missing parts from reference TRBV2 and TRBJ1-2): EPEVTQTPSHQVTQMGQEVILRCVPISNHLYFYWYRQILGQKVEFLVSFYNNEISEKSEIFDDQFSVERPDGSNFTLKIRSTKLEDSAMYFCASSAGRYGYTFGSGTRLTVV.

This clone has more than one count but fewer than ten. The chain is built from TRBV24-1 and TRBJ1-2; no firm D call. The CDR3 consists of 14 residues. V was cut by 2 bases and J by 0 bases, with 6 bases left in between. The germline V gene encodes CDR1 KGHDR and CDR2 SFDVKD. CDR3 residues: CATSDWQTNYGYTF. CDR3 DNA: TGTGCCACCAGTGATTGGCAGACTAACTATGGCTACACCTTC.

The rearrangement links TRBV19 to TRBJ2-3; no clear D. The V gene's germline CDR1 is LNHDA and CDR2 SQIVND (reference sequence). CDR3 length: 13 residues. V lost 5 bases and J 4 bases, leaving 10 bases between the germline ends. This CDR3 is CASSAALPDTQYF. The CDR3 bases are TGTGCCAGTAGTGCGGCACTCCCAGATACGCAGTATTTT.

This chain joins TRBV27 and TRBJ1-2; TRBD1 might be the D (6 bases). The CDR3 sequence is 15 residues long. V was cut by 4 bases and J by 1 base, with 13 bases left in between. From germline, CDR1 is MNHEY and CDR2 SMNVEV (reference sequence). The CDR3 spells CASSSYRVFNYGYTF. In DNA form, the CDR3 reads TGTGCCAGCAGTTCTTACAGGGTGTTTAACTATGGCTACACCTTC.

CDR3 nucleotide sequence: TGTGCCAGCAGTCGCAGGGTTTTAGCGCAGTATTTT. It codes for CASSRRVLAQYF. This rearrangement joins TRBV27 to TRBJ2-3; D may be TRBD1 (5 bases). Per germline, CDR1 MNHEY and CDR2 SMNVEV (reference sequence). V was trimmed by 5 bases and J by 10 bases, leaving 13 bases between them. The CDR3 has 12 residues.

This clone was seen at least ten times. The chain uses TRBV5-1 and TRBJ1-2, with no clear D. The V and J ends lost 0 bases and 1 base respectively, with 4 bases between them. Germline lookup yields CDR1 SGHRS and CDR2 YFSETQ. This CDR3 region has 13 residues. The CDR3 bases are TGCGCCAGCAGCTTGGACAGTAACTATGGCTACACCTTC. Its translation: CASSLDSNYGYTF.

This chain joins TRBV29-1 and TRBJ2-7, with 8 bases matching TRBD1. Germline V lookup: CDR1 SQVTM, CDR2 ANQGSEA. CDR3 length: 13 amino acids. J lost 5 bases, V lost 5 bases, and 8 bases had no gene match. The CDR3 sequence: CSVRLTGVNEQYF. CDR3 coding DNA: TGCAGCGTTCGTTTGACAGGGGTAAACGAGCAGTACTTC.

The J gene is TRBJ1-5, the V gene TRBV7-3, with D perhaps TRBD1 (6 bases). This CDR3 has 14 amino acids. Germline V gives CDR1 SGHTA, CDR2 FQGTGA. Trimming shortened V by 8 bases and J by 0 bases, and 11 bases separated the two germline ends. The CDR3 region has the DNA TGTGCCAGCTTGTCAGGGGATAGCAATCAGCCCCAGCATTTT. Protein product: CASLSGDSNQPQHF.

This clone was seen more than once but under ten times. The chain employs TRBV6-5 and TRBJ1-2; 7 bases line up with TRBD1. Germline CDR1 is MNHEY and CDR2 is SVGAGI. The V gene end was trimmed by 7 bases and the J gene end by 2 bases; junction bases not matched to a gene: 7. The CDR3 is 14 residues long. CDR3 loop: CASTQVTGNYGYTF. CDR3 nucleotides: TGTGCCAGCACCCAGGTGACAGGGAACTATGGCTACACCTTC.

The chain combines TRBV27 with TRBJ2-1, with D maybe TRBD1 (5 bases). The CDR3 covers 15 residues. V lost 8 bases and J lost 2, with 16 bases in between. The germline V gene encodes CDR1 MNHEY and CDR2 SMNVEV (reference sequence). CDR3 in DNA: TGTGCCAGCTGTCACAGGCGATTTGCCTACAATGAGCAGTTCTTC. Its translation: CASCHRRFAYNEQFF.

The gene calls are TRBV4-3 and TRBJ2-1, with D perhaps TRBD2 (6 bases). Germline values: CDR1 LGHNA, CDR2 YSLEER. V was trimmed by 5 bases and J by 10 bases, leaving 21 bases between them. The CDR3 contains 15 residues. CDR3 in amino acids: CASSSGTSGSNEQFF. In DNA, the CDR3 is TGCGCCAGCAGCTCTGGTACTTCCGGGAGCAACGAGCAGTTCTTC.

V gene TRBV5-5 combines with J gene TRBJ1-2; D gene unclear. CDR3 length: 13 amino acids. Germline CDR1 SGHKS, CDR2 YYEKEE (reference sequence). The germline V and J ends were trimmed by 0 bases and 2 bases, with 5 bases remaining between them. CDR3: CASSLGQNYGYTF. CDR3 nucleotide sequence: TGTGCCAGCAGCTTGGGGCAGAACTATGGCTACACCTTC.

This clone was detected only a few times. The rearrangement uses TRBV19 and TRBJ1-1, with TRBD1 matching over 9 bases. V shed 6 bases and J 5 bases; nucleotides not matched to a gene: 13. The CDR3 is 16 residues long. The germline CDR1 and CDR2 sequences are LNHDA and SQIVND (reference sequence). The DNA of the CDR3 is TGTGCCAGTAGCATGCTACCGGGACAGGGAAGTACTGAAGCTTTCTTT. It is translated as CASSMLPGQGSTEAFF.

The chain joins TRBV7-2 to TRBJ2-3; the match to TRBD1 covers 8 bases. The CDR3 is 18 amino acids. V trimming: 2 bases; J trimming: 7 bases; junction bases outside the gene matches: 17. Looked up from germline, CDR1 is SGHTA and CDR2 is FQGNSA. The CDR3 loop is CASSLFGPGQGAANTQYF. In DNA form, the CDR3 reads TGTGCCAGCAGCTTATTCGGCCCCGGCCAGGGGGCTGCGAATACGCAGTATTTT.

CDR3 residues: CASSPGQGFGTQYF. The CDR3 coding sequence is TGTGCCAGCTCACCGGGACAGGGATTTGGGACCCAGTACTTC. V and J are TRBV25-1 and TRBJ2-5, with 9 bases lining up with TRBD1. Germline trimming cut 8 bases from V and 7 bases from J; bases unmatched to any gene: 11. Germline CDR1 is MGHDK and CDR2 is SYGVNS. The CDR3 sequence is 14 residues long.

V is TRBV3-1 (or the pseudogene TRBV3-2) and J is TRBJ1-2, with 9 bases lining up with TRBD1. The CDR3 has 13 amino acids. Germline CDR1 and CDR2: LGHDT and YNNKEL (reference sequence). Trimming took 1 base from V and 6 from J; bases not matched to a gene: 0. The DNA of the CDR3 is TGTGCCAGCAGCCAAGGACAGGGGGATGGCTACACCTTC. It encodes CASSQGQGDGYTF.